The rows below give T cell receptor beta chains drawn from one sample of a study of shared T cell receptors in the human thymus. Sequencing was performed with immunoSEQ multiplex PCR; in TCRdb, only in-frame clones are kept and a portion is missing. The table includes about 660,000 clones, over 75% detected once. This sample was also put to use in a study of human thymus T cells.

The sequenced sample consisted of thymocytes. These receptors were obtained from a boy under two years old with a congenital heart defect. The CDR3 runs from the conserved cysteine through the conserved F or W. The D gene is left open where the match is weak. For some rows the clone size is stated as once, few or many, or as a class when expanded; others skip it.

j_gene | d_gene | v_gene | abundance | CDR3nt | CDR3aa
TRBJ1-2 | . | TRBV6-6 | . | TGTGCCAGCAGTTACTTTCCCCTGGGCGTTCCTCTCGGCTACACCTTC | CASSYFPLGVPLGYTF
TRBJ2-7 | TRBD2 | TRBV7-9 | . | TGTGCCAGCAGCTTAGCGCTGGGACTAGCCGAAGGTTACGAGCAGTACTTC | CASSLALGLAEGYEQYF
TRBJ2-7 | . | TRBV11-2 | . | TGTGCCAGCAGCTTAGATCCGGGACTGGCCGAGCAGTACTTC | CASSLDPGLAEQYF
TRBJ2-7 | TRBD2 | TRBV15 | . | TGTGCCACCAGCACCCGAGGGACTAGGGGCTCAACTGGGGTTTACGAGCAGTACTTC | CATSTRGTRGSTGVYEQYF
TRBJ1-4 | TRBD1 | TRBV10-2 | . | TGCGCCAGCAGTGAGTCGGTGGGGACAGAAAATGAAAAACTGTTTTTT | CASSESVGTENEKLFF
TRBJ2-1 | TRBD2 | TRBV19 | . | TGTGCCAGTAGTATAGCTCAGACTAGCGGGCCGTGCAATGAGCAGTTCTTC | CASSIAQTSGPCNEQFF
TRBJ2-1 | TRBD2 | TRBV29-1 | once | TGCAGCGTTGAGGGTCCGGGACTAGCGGGAGTCCATGAGCAGTTCTTC | CSVEGPGLAGVHEQFF
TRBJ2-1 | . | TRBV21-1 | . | TGTGCCAGCAACCTATCGGGGACTACGACCCCTGTCTCCTACAATGAGCAGTTCTTC | CASNLSGTTTPVSYNEQFF
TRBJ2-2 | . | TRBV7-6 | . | TGTGCCAGCACTCGTCCGGGACTCCGCCTTCTTACCGGGGAGCTGTTTTTT | CASTRPGLRLLTGELFF
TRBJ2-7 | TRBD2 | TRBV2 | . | TGTGCCAGCAGTGTGGGACTAGCGGGATTGTCGGGCTACGAGCAGTACTTC | CASSVGLAGLSGYEQYF
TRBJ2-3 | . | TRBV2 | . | TGTGCCAGCTCTCTACGCAGGGCCCCTAGCACAGATACGCAGTATTTT | CASSLRRAPSTDTQYF
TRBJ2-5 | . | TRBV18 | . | TGTGCCAGCTCACAGGGGGGGCCGGACCAAGAGACCCAGTACTTC | CASSQGGPDQETQYF
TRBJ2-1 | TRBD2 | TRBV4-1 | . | TGCGCCAGCAGCCAAGAACCCCAGGCGGGAGGGAATAATGAGCAGTTCTTC | CASSQEPQAGGNNEQFF
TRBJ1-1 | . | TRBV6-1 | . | TGTGCCAGCAGTGGACACAAACACACTGAAGCTTTCTTT | CASSGHKHTEAFF
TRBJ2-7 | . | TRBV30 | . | TGTGCCTGGAGTTCCGAGCGGTTCCCCTACGAGCAGTACTTC | CAWSSERFPYEQYF
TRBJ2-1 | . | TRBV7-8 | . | TGTGCCAGCAGCTTAGAGGGCCGGGACTACAATGAGCAGTTCTTC | CASSLEGRDYNEQFF
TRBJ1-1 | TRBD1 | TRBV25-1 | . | TGTGCCAGCAGTGGTACGGACAGGGACGGGATGAACACTGAAGCTTTCTTT | CASSGTDRDGMNTEAFF
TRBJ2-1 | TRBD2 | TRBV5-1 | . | TGCGCCAGCAGCCCCCGGACTAGCTCTCAGTTTGGGAATGAGCAGTTCTTC | CASSPRTSSQFGNEQFF
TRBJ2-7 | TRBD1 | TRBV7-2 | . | TGTGCCAGCAGCTTATCCGACAGGGGGCGGGGGAATCCCTACGAGCAGTACTTC | CASSLSDRGRGNPYEQYF
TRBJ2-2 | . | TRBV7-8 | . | TGTGCCAGCAGCCCGCGAGTGGACACCGGGGAGCTGTTTTTT | CASSPRVDTGELFF
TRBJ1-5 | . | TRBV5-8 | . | TGTGCCAGCAGATTAAGAGACAATCAGCCCCAGCATTTT | CASRLRDNQPQHF
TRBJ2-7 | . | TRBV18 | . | TGTGCCAGCTCACCACTTGGACTAAACTCCTACGAGCAGTACTTC | CASSPLGLNSYEQYF
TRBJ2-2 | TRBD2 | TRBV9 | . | TGTGCCAGCAGCGGACTAGCGCCCGCGAACACCGGGGAGCTGTTTTTT | CASSGLAPANTGELFF
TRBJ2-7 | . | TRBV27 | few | TGTGCCAGCAGTTTATCCCGGACTGGTCTCTACGAGCAGTACTTC | CASSLSRTGLYEQYF
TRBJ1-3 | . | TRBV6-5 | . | TGTGCCAGCAGTTCCCCAGACTCTGGAAACACCATATATTTT | CASSSPDSGNTIYF
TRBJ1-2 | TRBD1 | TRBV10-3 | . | TGTGCCATCAGTGGGGGACAGGACTATGGCTACACCTTC | CAISGGQDYGYTF
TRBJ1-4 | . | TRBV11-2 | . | TGTGCCAGCAGCTTAGTGCAGGGGCGGTGGACTAATGAAAAACTGTTTTTT | CASSLVQGRWTNEKLFF
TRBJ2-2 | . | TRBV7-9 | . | TGTGCCAGCAGCTTAGTAGCGGCCGGGGAGCTGTTTTTT | CASSLVAAGELFF